A selection of T cell receptor beta chains follows, all from one sample in a study of T cell repertoires in cytomegalovirus infection. Each CDR3 protein is one row after TCRdb ran MiXCR on the reads. The sample consists of about 400,000 distinct CDR3 sequences, around 18% of them appearing once. Material: PBMCs. These receptors came from a human donor in good health (CMV status not recorded). Some clones in this sample may be carry-over from other donors' samples. Both conserved end residues are part of each CDR3. Rows give clone size only sometimes, using once, few, many, or a class for an expanded clone.

v_gene	abundance	j_gene	CDR3aa
TRBV5-4	.	TRBJ2-3	CASSPVGLLTDTQYF
TRBV7-2	many	TRBJ1-6	CASSGERNSPLHF
TRBV7-6	few	TRBJ2-2	CASGLAGTGELFF
TRBV18	few	TRBJ1-4	CASSPGRDSNLWEKLFF
TRBV19	few	TRBJ1-1	CASSSTAKGNTEAFF
TRBV15	.	TRBJ2-7	CATSRGGTFSYEQYF
TRBV12-5	.	TRBJ2-3	CASGLQGRGDTQYF
TRBV7-8	many	TRBJ2-5	CASSPMLAGSQETQYF
TRBV7-2	.	TRBJ2-2	CASRLRYSTEAGELFF
TRBV7-9	many	TRBJ2-1	CASSPTAVSGPYNEQFF
TRBV2	few	TRBJ2-6	CASSADRAGANVLTF
TRBV20-1	.	TRBJ2-3	CSARPVVTDTQYF
TRBV5-1	.	TRBJ2-5	CASSWTGSWREKETQYF
TRBV5-5	few	TRBJ2-5	CASRLEASETQYF
TRBV29-1	many	TRBJ2-7	CSVFLGPGQGSYEQYF
TRBV12-3/TRBV12-4	few	TRBJ1-2	CASSPDGGVYGYTF
TRBV28	.	TRBJ2-1	CASRVGNEQFF
TRBV27	many	TRBJ2-7	CAVKSAPGHHEQYF
TRBV6-6	few	TRBJ1-5	CASSSPRAGKNQPQHF
TRBV12-3/TRBV12-4	.	TRBJ2-2	CASSPSGTGELFF
TRBV3-1	.	TRBJ1-1	CASSQDRQKNTEAFF
TRBV20-1	.	TRBJ2-3	CSARDKSRGSTDTQYF
TRBV10-3	.	TRBJ1-4	CATRTGATNEKLFF
TRBV7-6	.	TRBJ2-3	CASNRQTNTDTQYF
TRBV28	many	TRBJ2-7	CASSTAASGGAQEQYF
TRBV11-2	many	TRBJ1-2	CVTQGQPYGYTF
TRBV12-3/TRBV12-4	.	TRBJ1-2	CASSHRDYGYTF
TRBV7-9	many	TRBJ2-4	CASRGWAKNIQYF
TRBV29-1	.	TRBJ1-4	CSVVSSTNEKLFF
TRBV7-9	many	TRBJ1-4	CASSYPTSGVDEKLFF
TRBV6-2/TRBV6-3	once	TRBJ2-1	CASSYSASGKDEQFF
TRBV7-2	many	TRBJ2-3	CASRIVEWGESDTQYF
TRBV11-2	few	TRBJ1-3	CASTAPWTGNTIYF
TRBV7-2	many	TRBJ2-5	CASSPTRAFQETQYF
TRBV7-7	.	TRBJ2-5	CASSFRSGLQETQYF
TRBV27	many	TRBJ2-1	CASSIATMGLYNEQFF
TRBV11-2	few	TRBJ2-7	CASSLFSVDAQYF
TRBV19	few	TRBJ1-3	CASTTDRISGNTIYF
TRBV7-9	.	TRBJ2-3	CASSLGVAGVKDTQYF
TRBV7-2	.	TRBJ2-5	CASSLLGGLLQETQYF
TRBV7-8	.	TRBJ2-3	CASSLAGGGRGSEDTQYF
TRBV3-1	.	TRBJ1-3	CASRPSLSSGNTIYF
TRBV5-1	.	TRBJ1-4	CASSLRHGAGGVNEKLFF
TRBV11-2	.	TRBJ2-4	CASSLTRTDIQYF
TRBV20-1	few	TRBJ1-1	CSALFRRVTEAFF
TRBV15	few	TRBJ1-2	CATSKGQGLRYGYTF
TRBV5-5	.	TRBJ1-4	CASSLAYEKLFF
TRBV7-2	many	TRBJ2-3	CASSLEAGPDTQYF
TRBV10-3	.	TRBJ2-2	CAISVDIHPTGELFF
TRBV27	.	TRBJ2-7	CASTPSPAGFPLDEQYF
TRBV7-2	many	TRBJ2-7	CASSLGGKGYEQYF
TRBV7-8	many	TRBJ2-5	CASSIRPKREGEETQYF
TRBV28	.	TRBJ1-5	CASTSLYSNQPQHF
TRBV24-1	.	TRBJ2-5	CATSDPEGAGETQYF
TRBV28	few	TRBJ1-2	CASSIQGVNYGYTF